The T cell receptor beta chain under discussion was sequenced for a study of beta chain features in type 1 diabetes. Stem cell-like memory, regulatory, central memory and naive CD4+ cells were sorted via CD45RO/CCR7/CD25/CD127/CD95/CD27. This clone was counted only a few times. As yet, its antigen is unknown. The study, taken as a whole, reports: Whether HLA type affects TCRB rearrangement stayed undetermined in the present work. Researchers cautioned that cDNA sequencing could over-represent cells with high TCR expression.

The investigators reverse transcribed all of the isolated RNA, so they sequenced expressed TCRB transcripts. The repertoire was sequenced with immunoSEQ multiplex PCR; TCRdb's copy has only in-frame clones and lacks some. In the table there are hundreds of thousands of clones, around an eighth of which are singletons. This TCR came from a man aged 18 to 29 in good health. Sequenced material: naive CD4+ T cells from blood.

As DNA, the CDR3 is TGCGCCAGCAGCCGAAAGAACAGGGGGCGCGGGACCTACGAGCAGTACTTC. Protein: CASSRKNRGRGTYEQYF. The rearrangement uses TRBV4-3 and TRBJ2-7; 9 bases agree with TRBD1. The length of the CDR3 is 17 residues. Per germline, CDR1 LGHNA and CDR2 YSLEER. Trimming cost V 4 bases and J 2 bases; bases outside gene matches: 12.